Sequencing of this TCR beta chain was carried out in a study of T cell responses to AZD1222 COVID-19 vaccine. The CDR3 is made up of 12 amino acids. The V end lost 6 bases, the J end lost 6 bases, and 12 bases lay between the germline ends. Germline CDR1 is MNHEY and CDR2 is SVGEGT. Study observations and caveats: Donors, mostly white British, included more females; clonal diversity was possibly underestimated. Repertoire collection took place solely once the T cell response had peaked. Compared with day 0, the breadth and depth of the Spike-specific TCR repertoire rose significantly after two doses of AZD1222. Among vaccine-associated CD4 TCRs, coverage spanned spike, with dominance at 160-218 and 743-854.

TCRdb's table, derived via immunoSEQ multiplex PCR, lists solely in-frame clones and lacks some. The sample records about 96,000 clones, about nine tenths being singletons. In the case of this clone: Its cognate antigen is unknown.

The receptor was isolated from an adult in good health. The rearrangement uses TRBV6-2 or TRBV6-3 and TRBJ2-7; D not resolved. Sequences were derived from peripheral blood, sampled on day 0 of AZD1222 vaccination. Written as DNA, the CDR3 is TGTGCCAGCAGCCTCAGCCGCCTCGAGCAGTACTTC. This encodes CASSLSRLEQYF.